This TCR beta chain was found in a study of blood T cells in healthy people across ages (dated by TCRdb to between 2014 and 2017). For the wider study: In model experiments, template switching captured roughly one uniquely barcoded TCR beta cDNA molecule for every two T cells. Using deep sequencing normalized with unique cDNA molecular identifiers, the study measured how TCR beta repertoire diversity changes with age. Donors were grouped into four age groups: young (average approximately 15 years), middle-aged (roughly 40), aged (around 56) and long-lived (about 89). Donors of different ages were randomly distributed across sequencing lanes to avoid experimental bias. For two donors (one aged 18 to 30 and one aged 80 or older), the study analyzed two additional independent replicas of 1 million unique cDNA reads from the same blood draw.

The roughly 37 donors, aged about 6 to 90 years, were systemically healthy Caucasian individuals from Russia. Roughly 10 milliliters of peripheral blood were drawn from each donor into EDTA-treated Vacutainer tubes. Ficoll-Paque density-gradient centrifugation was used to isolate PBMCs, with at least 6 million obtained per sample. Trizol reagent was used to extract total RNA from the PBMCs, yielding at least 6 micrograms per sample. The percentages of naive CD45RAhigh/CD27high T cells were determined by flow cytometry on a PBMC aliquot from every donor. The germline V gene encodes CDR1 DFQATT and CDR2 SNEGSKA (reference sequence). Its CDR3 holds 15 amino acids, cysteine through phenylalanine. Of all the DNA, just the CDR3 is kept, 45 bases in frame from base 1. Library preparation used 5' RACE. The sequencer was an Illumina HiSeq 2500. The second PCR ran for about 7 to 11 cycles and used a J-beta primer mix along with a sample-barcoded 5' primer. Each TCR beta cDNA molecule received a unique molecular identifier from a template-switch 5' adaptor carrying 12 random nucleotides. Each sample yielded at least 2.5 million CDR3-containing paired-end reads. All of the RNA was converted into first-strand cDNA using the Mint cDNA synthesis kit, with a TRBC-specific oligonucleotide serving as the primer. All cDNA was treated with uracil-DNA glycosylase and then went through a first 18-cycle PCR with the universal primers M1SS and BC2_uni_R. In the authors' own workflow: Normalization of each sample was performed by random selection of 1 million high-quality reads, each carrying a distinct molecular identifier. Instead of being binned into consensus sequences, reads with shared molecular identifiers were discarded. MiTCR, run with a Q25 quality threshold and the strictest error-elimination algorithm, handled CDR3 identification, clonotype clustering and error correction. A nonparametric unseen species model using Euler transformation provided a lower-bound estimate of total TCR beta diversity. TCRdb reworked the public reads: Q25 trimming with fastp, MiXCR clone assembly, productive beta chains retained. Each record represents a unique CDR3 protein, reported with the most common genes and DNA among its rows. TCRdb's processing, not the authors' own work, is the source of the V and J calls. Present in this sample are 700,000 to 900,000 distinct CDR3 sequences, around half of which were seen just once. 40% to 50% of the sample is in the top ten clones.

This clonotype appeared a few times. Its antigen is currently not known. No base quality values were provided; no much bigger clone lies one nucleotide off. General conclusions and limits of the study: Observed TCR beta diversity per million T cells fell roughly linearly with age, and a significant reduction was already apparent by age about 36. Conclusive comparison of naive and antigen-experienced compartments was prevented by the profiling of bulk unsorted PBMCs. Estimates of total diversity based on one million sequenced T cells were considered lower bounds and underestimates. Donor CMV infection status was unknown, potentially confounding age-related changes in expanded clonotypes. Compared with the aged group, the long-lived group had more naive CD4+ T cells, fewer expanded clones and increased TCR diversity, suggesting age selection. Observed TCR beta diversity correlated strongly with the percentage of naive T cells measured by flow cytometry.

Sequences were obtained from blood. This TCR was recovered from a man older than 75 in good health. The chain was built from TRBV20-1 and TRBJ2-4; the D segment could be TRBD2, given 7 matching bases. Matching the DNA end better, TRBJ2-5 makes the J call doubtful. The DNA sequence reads TGCAGTGCTAGAGATCCCGCGGGGGCGGGAGAGACCCAGTACTTC. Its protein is CSARDPAGAGETQYF.